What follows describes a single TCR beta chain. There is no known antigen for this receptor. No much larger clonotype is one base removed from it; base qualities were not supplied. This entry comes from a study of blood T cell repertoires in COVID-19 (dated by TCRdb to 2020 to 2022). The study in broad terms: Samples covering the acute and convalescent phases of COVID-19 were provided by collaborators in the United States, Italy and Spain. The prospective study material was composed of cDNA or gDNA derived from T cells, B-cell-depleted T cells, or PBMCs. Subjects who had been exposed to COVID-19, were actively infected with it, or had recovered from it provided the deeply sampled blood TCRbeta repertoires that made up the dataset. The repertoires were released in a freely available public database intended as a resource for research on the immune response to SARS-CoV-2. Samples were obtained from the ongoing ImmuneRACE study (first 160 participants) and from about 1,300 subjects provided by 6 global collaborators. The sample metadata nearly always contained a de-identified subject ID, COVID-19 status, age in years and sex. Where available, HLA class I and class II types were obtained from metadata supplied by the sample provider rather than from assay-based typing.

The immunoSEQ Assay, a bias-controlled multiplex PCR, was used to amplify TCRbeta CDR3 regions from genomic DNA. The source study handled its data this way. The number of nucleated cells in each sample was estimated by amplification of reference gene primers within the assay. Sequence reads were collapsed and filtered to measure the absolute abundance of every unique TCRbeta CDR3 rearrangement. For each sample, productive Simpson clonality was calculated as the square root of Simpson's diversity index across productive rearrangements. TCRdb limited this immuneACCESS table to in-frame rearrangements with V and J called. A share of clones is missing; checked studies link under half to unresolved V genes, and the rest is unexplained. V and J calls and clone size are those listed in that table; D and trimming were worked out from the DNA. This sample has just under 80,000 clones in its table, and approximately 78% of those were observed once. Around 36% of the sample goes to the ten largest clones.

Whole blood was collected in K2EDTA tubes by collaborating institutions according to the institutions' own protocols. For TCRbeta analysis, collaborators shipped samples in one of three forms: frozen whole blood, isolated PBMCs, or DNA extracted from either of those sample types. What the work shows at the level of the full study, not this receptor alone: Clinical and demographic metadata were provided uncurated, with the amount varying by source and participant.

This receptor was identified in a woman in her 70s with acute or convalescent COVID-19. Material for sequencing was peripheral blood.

The bases read TGTGCCAGCAGCCAGCAGGGGATGGAGACCCAGTACTTC. Translated, it gives CASSQQGMETQYF. The sequence joins TRBV3-1 (or the pseudogene TRBV3-2) to TRBJ2-5; TRBD1 might be the D gene, on 6 matching bases. Taken from the germline V gene (reference sequence), the CDR1 and CDR2 loops are LGHDT and YNNKEL. Its CDR3 holds 13 amino acids, cysteine through phenylalanine. The read is trimmed to its CDR3 DNA, 39 bases read in frame from base 1. The trim is 3 bases for V and 5 bases for J, with a gap of 10 bases between the germline ends.